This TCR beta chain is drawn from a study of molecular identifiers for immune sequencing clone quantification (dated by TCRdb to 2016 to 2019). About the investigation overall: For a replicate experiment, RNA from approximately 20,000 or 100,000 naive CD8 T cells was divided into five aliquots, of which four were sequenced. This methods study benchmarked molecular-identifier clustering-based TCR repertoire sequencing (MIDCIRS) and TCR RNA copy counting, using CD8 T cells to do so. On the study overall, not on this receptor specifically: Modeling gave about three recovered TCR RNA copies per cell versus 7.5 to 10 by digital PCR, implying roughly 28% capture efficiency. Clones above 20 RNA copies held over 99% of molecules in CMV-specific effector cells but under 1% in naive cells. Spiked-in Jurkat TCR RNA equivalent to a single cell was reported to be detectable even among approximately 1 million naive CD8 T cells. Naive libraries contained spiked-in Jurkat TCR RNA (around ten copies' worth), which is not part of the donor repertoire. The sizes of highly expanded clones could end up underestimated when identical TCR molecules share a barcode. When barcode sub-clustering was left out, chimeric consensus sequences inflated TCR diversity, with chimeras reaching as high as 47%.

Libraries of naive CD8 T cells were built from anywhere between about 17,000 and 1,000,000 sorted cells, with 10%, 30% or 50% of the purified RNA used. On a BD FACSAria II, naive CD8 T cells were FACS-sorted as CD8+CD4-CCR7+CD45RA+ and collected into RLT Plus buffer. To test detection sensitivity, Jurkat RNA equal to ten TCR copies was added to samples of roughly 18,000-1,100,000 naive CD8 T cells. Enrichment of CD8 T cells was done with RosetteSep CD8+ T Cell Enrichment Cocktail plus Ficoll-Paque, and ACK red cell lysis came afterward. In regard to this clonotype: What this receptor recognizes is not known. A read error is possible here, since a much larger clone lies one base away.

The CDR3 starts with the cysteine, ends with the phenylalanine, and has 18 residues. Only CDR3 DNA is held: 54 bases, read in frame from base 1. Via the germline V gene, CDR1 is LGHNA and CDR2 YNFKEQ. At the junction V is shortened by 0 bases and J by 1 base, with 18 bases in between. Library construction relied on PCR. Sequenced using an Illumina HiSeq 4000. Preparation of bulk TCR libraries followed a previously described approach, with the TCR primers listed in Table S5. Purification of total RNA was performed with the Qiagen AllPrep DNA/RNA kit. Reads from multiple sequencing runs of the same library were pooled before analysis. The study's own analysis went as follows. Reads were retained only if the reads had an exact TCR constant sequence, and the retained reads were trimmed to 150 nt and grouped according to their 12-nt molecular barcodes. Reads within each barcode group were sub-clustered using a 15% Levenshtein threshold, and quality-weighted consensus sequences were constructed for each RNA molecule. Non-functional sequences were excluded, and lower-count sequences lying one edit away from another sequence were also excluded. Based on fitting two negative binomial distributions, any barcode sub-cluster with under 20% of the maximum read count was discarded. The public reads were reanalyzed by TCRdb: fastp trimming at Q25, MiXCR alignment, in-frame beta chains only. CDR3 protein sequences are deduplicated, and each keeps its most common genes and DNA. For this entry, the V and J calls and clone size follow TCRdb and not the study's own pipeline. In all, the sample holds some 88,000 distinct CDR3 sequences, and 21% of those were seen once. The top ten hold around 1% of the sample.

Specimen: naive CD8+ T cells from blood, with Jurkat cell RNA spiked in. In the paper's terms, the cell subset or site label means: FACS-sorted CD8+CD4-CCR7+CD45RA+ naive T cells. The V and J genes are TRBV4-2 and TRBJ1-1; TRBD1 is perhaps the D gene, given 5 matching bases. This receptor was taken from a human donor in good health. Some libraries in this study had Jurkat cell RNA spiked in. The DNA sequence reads TGTGCCAGCAGCCAAGAGACAGAGCTGACTATTGAGAACACTGAAGCTTTCTTT. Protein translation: CASSQETELTIENTEAFF.